The clone carrying this T cell receptor beta chain was detected a few times. Antigen: not known. This CDR3 is built from 14 residues. The germline gives CDR1 GTSNPN, CDR2 SVGIG (reference sequence). V trimming: 3 bases; J trimming: 7 bases; junction bases outside the gene matches: 5. TCRdb reprocessed the 5' RACE reads via MiXCR and lists one record per CDR3 protein. This table has under 450,000 distinct CDR3 sequences, more than 20% appearing once. This entry is derived from a study of T-cell memory formation after mild COVID-19. About the research overall: TCR clusters mostly belonged to single donors. Study-wide findings and caveats: There was a balanced CD4/CD8 profile in clones contracting day 15 to 85, and later expanders leaned CD4+. Clones from the second wave (peaking day 37) had unconfirmed SARS-CoV-2 specificity.

V gene TRBV30 combines with J gene TRBJ2-2, with TRBD1 matching over 10 bases. This clonotype was sampled from a man between 18 and 35 years old who had mild COVID-19 (a few samples of this study predate the infection). Cell type and time point are not known. The sample comprised PBMCs or a T cell subset sorted from them (not recorded which). The CDR3 spells CAWSGQGEVGELFF. CDR3 coding DNA: TGTGCCTGGAGCGGACAGGGGGAGGTCGGGGAGCTGTTTTTT.